Sequencing of this T cell receptor (beta chain) was carried out in a study of identical twins (dated by TCRdb to the mid-2010s). Broadly, across the study: To test whether fetal clonotypes persist, the study used deep sequencing on TCR alpha and beta repertoires from monozygotic twins, unrelated adults of various ages, and cord blood. Replicate twin experiments were performed at different times using different library preparation protocols to rule out contamination.

Library prep was done by 5' RACE. Instrument on record: Illumina HiSeq 2000. A universal primer binding site was introduced by template switching, and a unique molecular identifier was present in the final cDNA, enabling accurate counting of TCR cDNA molecules. First-strand cDNA for TCR alpha and beta chains was synthesized from specific primers in the conserved constant-segment region. Each cDNA library was double barcoded, with a SMART-Mk sample barcode plus Illumina barcodes, to control for contamination. TruSeq adapter sequences along with Illumina sample barcodes were introduced in two successive PCR steps. The TCR alpha and beta cDNA libraries were sequenced on the Illumina HiSeq platform using custom primers. The published analysis was carried out like this. MiGEC processed the raw reads to extract unique molecular identifiers, while MiXCR was used to determine the CDR3 positions. Recombination models were inferred per individual with the repgenHMM and IGoR tools using an EM algorithm. The analysis of shared clonotypes was done with the tcR package in R, with sharing normalized by the product of cloneset sizes. To study raw recombination without the effects of thymic and clonal selection, out-of-frame nonproductive sequences were analyzed. In TCRdb, the public reads were trimmed at Q25 with fastp and aligned with MiXCR, with productive beta chains retained. Each entry merges the rows of one CDR3 protein and shows their most common DNA and genes. The V and J calls were not made by the authors but by TCRdb's processing. This sample comprises about 240,000 distinct CDR3 sequences, 6% to 8.5% of them detected only once. Of the sample, roughly 5% falls within the top ten clones.

There are many counts of this clonotype. Its binding antigen is unknown. No quality values exist for individual bases; no much larger clone is one base distant. The CDR3 goes from the cysteine to the phenylalanine over 14 residues. Only the CDR3 DNA is retained, 42 bases long and in frame from the first base. Trimming at the junction amounts to 3 bases on V and 6 bases on J, and the germline ends lie 11 bases apart. CDR1 and CDR2, looked up from the germline V gene, are MDHEN and SYDVKM. All donors were healthy Caucasians. The twin cohort consisted of three pairs of female monozygotic twins, all aged roughly 18 to 29 years. Positive isolation kits from Invitrogen were used to isolate CD4+ and CD8+ T cell populations. Points the paper makes about the study in general: Compared with coincidental sharing between unrelated individuals, out-of-frame TCR alpha sequences shared between twins showed an excess of sequences with low generation probability. Because the same donors could not be followed over many years, the conclusions relied on cross-sectional statistical analysis. In beta out-of-frame sequences, excess twin sharing was weaker, because having fewer shared sequences lowered the signal-to-noise ratio. Recombination models systematically underestimated out-of-frame TCR alpha sharing in monozygotic twins but agreed with sharing between unrelated individuals. Abundant cord blood beta clonotypes carried fewer insertions; young adult naive repertoires showed a weaker similar trend, while memory repertoires showed none. Invariant T cells such as MAIT and iNKT could partly confound zero-insertion analyses, although diverse VJ usage argued against such confounding for most clonotypes.

The sample also formed part of further work on yellow fever vaccine responses in identical twins. In that second paper, the authors write: According to the authors, the vaccine-induced T cell response in identical twins seemed to be partly convergent and partly specific to each individual. In identical twins, the study followed T cell clones that responded to the vaccine with precision.

This TCR was recovered from a woman between 18 and 29 years old in good health. What was sequenced was CD8+ T cells sorted from blood. Rearrangement joined TRBV28 to TRBJ1-4; the D segment cannot be called with confidence. CDR3 region: CASSFLGWHEKLFF. The nucleotides are TGTGCCAGCAGTTTCCTGGGCTGGCATGAAAAACTGTTTTTT.